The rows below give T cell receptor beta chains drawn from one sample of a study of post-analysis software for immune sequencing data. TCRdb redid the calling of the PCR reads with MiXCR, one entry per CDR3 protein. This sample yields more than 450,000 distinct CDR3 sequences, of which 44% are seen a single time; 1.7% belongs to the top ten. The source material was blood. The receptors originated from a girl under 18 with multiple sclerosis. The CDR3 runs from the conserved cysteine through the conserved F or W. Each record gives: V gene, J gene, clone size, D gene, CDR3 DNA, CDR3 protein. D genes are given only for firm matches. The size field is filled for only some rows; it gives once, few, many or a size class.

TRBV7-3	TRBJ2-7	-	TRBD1	TGTGCCAGCAGCGCAGCGGGACAGGGAATCTACGAGCAGTACTTC	CASSAAGQGIYEQYF
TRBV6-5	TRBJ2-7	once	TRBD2	TGTGCCAGCAGTTATTCCACGGGACTAGCGGGAGTCGAGCAGTACTTC	CASSYSTGLAGVEQYF
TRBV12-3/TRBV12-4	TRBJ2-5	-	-	TGTGCCAGCAGTCCCGCAATACGGGACCAAGAGACCCAGTACTTC	CASSPAIRDQETQYF
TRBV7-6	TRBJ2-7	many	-	TGTGCCAGCAGCTTGGGCGCAGGTTCCTCCTACGAGCAGTACTTC	CASSLGAGSSYEQYF
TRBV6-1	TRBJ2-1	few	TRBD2	TGTGCCAGCAGGCCTAGCGGGGGGAATGAGCAGTTCTTC	CASRPSGGNEQFF
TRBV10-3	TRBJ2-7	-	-	TGTGCCATCAAAGGCGACCAGAGCTCCTACGAGCAGTACTTC	CAIKGDQSSYEQYF
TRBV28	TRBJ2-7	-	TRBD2	TGTGCCAGCAGTCCCGGCTTTTCTAGCGGTGCCTACGAGCAGTACTTC	CASSPGFSSGAYEQYF
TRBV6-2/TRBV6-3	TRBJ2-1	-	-	TGTGCCAGCACCCGAGACGCTGCTGAGCAGTTCTTC	CASTRDAAEQFF
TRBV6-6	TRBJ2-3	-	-	TGTGCCAGCAGACCCGGGGGACTCCGCAATGCAGATACGCAGTATTTT	CASRPGGLRNADTQYF
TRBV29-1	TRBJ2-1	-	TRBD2	TGCAGCGGCAAAGCGGGGGGGCGGAATGAGCAGTTCTTC	CSGKAGGRNEQFF
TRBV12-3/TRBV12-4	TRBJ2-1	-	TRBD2	TGTGCCAGCAGTTTAGTTAGCGGGGGAGTTGTAAATGAGCAGTTCTTC	CASSLVSGGVVNEQFF
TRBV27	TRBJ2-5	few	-	TGTGCCAGCAGCTTTAGGGTCCGGGAGACCCAGTACTTC	CASSFRVRETQYF
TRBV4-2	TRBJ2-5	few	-	TGTGCCAGCTGTCCTCGTGTCGGTGGAGTGCAGTACTTC	CASCPRVGGVQYF
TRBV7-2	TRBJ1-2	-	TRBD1	TGTGCCAGCAGCCAAAATGGACAGGGAAGCGGCTACACCTTC	CASSQNGQGSGYTF
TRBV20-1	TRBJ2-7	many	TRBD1	TGCAGTGCTACAGGGGACAGGGTCTACGAGCAGTACTTC	CSATGDRVYEQYF
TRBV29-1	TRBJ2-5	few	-	TGCAGCGTTGAAAGGATAAGGGCAGCCCAAGAGACCCAGTACTTC	CSVERIRAAQETQYF
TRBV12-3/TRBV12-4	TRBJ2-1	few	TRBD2	TGTGCCAGCAGTTTCACCCTAGCGGGAGGTTCCTACAATGAGCAGTTCTTC	CASSFTLAGGSYNEQFF
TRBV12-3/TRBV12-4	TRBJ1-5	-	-	TGTGCCAGCAGTTATTTACGATATCAGCCCCAGCATTTT	CASSYLRYQPQHF
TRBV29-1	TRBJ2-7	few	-	TGCAGCGTTGGTTGGTCCTCCTACGAGCAGTACTTC	CSVGWSSYEQYF
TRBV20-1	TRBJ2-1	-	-	TGCAGTGGCAAATGGCGGACTTCCTACAATGAGCAGTTCTTC	CSGKWRTSYNEQFF
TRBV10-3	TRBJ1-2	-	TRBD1	TGTGCCATCAGTGTTGGACAGGGGCAAGTCGGGGAACTTTATGGCTACACCTTC	CAISVGQGQVGELYGYTF
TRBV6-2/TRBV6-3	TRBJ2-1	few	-	TGTGCCAGCAGTTACGGTGCTCTCTACAATGAGCAGTTCTTC	CASSYGALYNEQFF
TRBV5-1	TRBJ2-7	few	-	TGCGCCAGCAGCGAAGGGACTGTTGATATTTACGAGCAGTACTTC	CASSEGTVDIYEQYF
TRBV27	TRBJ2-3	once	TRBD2	TGTGCCAGCAGTAGGACTAGCGGGGGACCGGAGTATTTT	CASSRTSGGPEYF
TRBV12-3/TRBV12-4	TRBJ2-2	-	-	TGTGCCAGCAGTTTCACAGTCACCGGGGAGCTGTTTTTT	CASSFTVTGELFF
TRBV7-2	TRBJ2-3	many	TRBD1	TGTGCCAGCAGCTTACGGGACAGGGATACGCAGTATTTT	CASSLRDRDTQYF
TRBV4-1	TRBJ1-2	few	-	TGCGCCAGCAGCCAACCCCTGAGGGGACCTAACTATGGCTACACCTTC	CASSQPLRGPNYGYTF
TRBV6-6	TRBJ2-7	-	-	TGTGCCAGTCAAGCCCCGGTCCCCTACAATGAGCAGTACTTC	CASQAPVPYNEQYF
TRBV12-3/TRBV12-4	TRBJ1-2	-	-	TGTGCCAGCAGTTTCTGGGGAGATGGCTACACCTTC	CASSFWGDGYTF
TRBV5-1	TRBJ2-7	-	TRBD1	TGCGCCAGCAGCTTGGGCACAGGGGGCGCATTCGAGCAGTACTTC	CASSLGTGGAFEQYF
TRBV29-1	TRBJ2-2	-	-	TGCAGCGTTTTATTTGACAGGCTCGGGAGCGGGGAGCTGTTTTTT	CSVLFDRLGSGELFF
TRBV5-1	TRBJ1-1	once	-	TGCGCCAGCAGCCCCCACTCAGGGAACACTGAAGCTTTCTTT	CASSPHSGNTEAFF
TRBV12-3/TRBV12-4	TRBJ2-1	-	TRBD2	TGTGCCAGCGGGGGGCTAGCGGGAGACCTTCCCTACAATGAGCAGTTCTTC	CASGGLAGDLPYNEQFF
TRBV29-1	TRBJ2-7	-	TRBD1	TGCAGCGCAGGGGGTGACTACGAGCAGTACTTC	CSAGGDYEQYF
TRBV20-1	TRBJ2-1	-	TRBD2	TGCAGTGCTAGAGAAGGCGGGAGGCCAAGCAATGAGCAGTTCTTC	CSAREGGRPSNEQFF
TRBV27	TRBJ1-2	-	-	TGTGCCAGCAGTTTATACAGTACTAACTATGGCTACACCTTC	CASSLYSTNYGYTF
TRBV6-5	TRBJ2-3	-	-	TGTGCCAGCAGTTACTCGATGTACAGGGAGGCAAGCACAGATACGCAGTATTTT	CASSYSMYREASTDTQYF
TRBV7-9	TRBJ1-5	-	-	TGTGCCAGCAGCTTAGCGCTTGACCAGCCCCAGCATTTT	CASSLALDQPQHF
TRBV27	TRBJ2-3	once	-	TGTGCCAGCAGTTTATGGGTGGGGGGCACAGATACGCAGTATTTT	CASSLWVGGTDTQYF
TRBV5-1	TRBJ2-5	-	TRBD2	TGCGCCAGCAGCTTCCCCACCTTACTGACTAGCGGGAGAAAAGAGACCCAGTACTTC	CASSFPTLLTSGRKETQYF
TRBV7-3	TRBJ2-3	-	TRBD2	TGTGCCAGCAGCTTAAAAAGCGGGGGGACCACAGATACGCAGTATTTT	CASSLKSGGTTDTQYF
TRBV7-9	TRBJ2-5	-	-	TGTGCCAGCAGGGGCCGGGACCCGCAATCCCAAGAGACCCAGTACTTC	CASRGRDPQSQETQYF
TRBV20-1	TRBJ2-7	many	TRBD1	TGCAGTGCTGATGGACAGGGAGCTTGGGGTATTCAGTACTTC	CSADGQGAWGIQYF
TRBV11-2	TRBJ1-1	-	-	TGTGCCAGCAGCGGGCAGTACAGGGAAGCTTTCTTT	CASSGQYREAFF
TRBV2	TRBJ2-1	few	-	TGTGCCAGCAGAGAACCGGGACGCGACTACAATGAGCAGTTCTTC	CASREPGRDYNEQFF